The 9 T cell receptor beta chains listed next were all sequenced from one sample in a study of tumor-infiltrating lymphocytes in oesophageal squamous cell carcinoma. Using its own MiXCR run on the PCR reads, TCRdb lists one record per CDR3 protein. The data contain 20,000 or so distinct CDR3 sequences, over 30% of them singletons. Source material: esophageal tumor tissue. These receptors were obtained from a female donor with esophageal squamous cell carcinoma.

J is TRBJ1-5 and V is TRBV30, with D possibly being TRBD1 (5 bases). Trimming shortened V by 2 bases and J by 6 bases, and 17 bases separated the two germline ends. CDR3 length: 15 residues. Germline lookup yields CDR1 GTSNPN and CDR2 SVGIG (reference sequence). As DNA, the CDR3 is TGTGCCTGGAGTTCGCCGGGACGCCGTTTTCAGCCCCAGCATTTT. It is translated as CAWSSPGRRFQPQHF. The full variable domain, its missing parts supplied by reference TRBV30 and TRBJ1-5, is SQTIHQWPATLVQPVGSPLSLECTVEGTSNPNLYWYRQAAGRGLQLLFYSVGIGQISSEVPQNLSASRPQDRQFILSSKKLLLSDSGFYLCAWSSPGRRFQPQHFGDGTRLSIL.

This rearrangement joins TRBV7-4 to TRBJ1-1; 9 bases match TRBD1. The CDR3 is 14 residues long. Per the germline V gene, CDR1 is SGHVT and CDR2 is SQSDAQ. Trimming took 6 bases from V and 3 from J; bases not matched to a gene: 5. DNA for the CDR3: TGTGCCAGCAGATACGACAGGGGGGACACTGAAGCTTTCTTT. It encodes CASRYDRGDTEAFF.

J is TRBJ2-5 and V is TRBV6-1; the D call may be TRBD1 or TRBD2 (5 bases each). The J call may be in error: the DNA end matches TRBJ2-1 better. This CDR3 contains 17 residues. Germline V gene sequence: CDR1 MNHNS, CDR2 SASEGT. The DNA for the CDR3 is TGTGCCAGCAGTGAGACCCTGGGGACCAGGACGTCAGGTGAGCAGTTCTTC. This translates into CASSETLGTRTSGEQFF.

V usage is TRBV7-2 and J usage is TRBJ2-7; 8 positions match TRBD2. The DNA end is more similar to TRBJ2-1, so the J call may be wrong. This CDR3 comprises 16 residues. The germline gives CDR1 SGHTA, CDR2 FQGNSA. CDR3 bases: TGTGCCAGCAGCTCACGCCGGGGGGGCTCCTACAATGAGCAGTTCTTC. Translation gives CASSSRRGGSYNEQFF.

Ten or more counts support this clonotype. The chain uses TRBV6-1 and TRBJ2-6; D unresolved. CDR3 length: 14 amino acids. Trimming shortened V by 8 bases and J by 4 bases, and 12 bases separated the two germline ends. The germline V gene encodes CDR1 MNHNS and CDR2 SASEGT. This chain's CDR3 is CASRPVGGANVLTF. In DNA, the CDR3 is TGTGCCAGCCGCCCAGTGGGAGGGGCCAACGTCCTGACTTTC.

The chain uses TRBV7-6 and TRBJ2-3; the match to TRBD2 covers 12 bases. The V gene end was trimmed by 5 bases and the J gene end by 4 bases; junction bases not matched to a gene: 7. Germline-derived CDR1 and CDR2 are SGHVS and FNYEAQ. This CDR3 contains 16 residues. CDR3 sequence (DNA): TGTGCCAGCAGCACTAGACTAGCGGGAGCGGCAGATACGCAGTATTTT. This translates into CASSTRLAGAADTQYF.

As for this clonotype: Since a much larger clone is just one base distant, this may be a read error. The chain has TRBV7-9 and TRBJ2-1; perhaps TRBD1 as D (6 bases). The CDR3 is 17 amino acids. Germline lookup yields CDR1 SEHNR and CDR2 FQNEAQ (reference sequence). Trimming shortened V by 8 bases and J by 10 bases, and 30 bases separated the two germline ends. The CDR3 DNA is TGTGCCAGCGCTGGAGCCCGGACAGAAAAACCTGGGAGCGAGCAGTTCTTC. Its translation: CASAGARTEKPGSEQFF.

This clonotype was detected only a few times. The V gene is TRBV2, the J gene TRBJ1-2; D remains ambiguous. The germline V gene has CDR1 SNHLY and CDR2 FYNNEI. Trimming took 4 bases from V and 0 from J, leaving 6 bases between them. There are 13 residues in the CDR3. The CDR3 coding sequence is TGTGCCAGCAGTGTGATATCTAACTATGGCTACACCTTC. It encodes CASSVISNYGYTF.

In its sample, this clonotype was seen many times. The V call is TRBV5-4, the J call TRBJ1-1; D call uncertain. CDR1 is SGHNT, CDR2 YYREEE, per germline (reference sequence). V was clipped by 5 bases and J by 7 bases, with 12 bases between them. CDR3 length: 12 residues. In DNA form, the CDR3 reads TGTGCCAGCAGTGTCGCATCAGATGAAGCTTTCTTT. It codes for CASSVASDEAFF.